This passage covers 16 T cell receptor beta chains from one sample sequenced in a study of T-cell memory formation after mild COVID-19. From the 5' RACE reads, TCRdb called clonotypes with MiXCR, one entry per CDR3 protein. The sample holds more than 350,000 distinct CDR3 sequences; about 16% are singletons and the top ten take 20% to 25%. Sequenced sample: PBMCs or a T cell subset sorted from them (not recorded which). Receptor source: a man in his late teens or twenties who had mild COVID-19 (a few samples of this study predate the infection). Cell type and time point are not known.

V is TRBV12-3 or TRBV12-4 and J is TRBJ2-1; the D is unclear. CDR3 size: 13 residues. The V end lost 1 base, the J end lost 9 bases, and 10 bases lay between the germline ends. CDR3 residues: CASSLGGFGEQFF. The CDR3 DNA reads as TGTGCCAGCAGTTTAGGGGGTTTCGGTGAGCAGTTCTTC.

The chain links TRBV5-6 to TRBJ2-4; TRBD1 agrees at 9 bases. The CDR3 spans 13 residues. V shed 2 bases, J shed 9 bases, and the junction held 3 bases outside the gene matches. The germline gives CDR1 SGHDT, CDR2 YYEEEE. Here the CDR3 DNA reads TGTGCCAGCAGCTTAAGGGACAGGGTCATTCAGTACTTC. Its protein is CASSLRDRVIQYF.

The gene calls are TRBV3-1 and TRBJ2-6; unclear D gene. This CDR3 spans 14 amino acids. Germline V gene data show CDR1 as LGHDT and CDR2 as YNNKEL (reference sequence). Trimming shortened V by 8 bases and J by 1 base, and 9 bases separated the two germline ends. CDR3 loop: CASLLGSGANVLTF. The CDR3 DNA is TGTGCCAGCCTTTTAGGGTCTGGGGCCAACGTCCTGACTTTC.

The chain joins TRBV6-2 or TRBV6-3 to TRBJ2-3; TRBD2 matches at 11 bases. Germline CDR1 MNHEY, CDR2 SVGEGT. This CDR3 spans 16 amino acids. Trimming cost V 6 bases and J 0 bases; bases outside gene matches: 5. This chain's CDR3 is CASSLAGGSSTDTQYF. CDR3 sequence (DNA): TGTGCCAGCAGCCTAGCGGGAGGATCTAGCACAGATACGCAGTATTTT.

This clonotype showed up many times. The V gene is TRBV13, the J gene TRBJ1-1, with D tentatively TRBD1 (5 bases). CDR1 PRHDT and CDR2 FYEKMQ come from the germline V gene (reference sequence). V lost 3 bases and J 11 bases, leaving 7 bases between the germline ends. The CDR3 length is 10 residues. In nucleotides, the CDR3 is TGTGCCAGCAGCTTGGGGGATGCTTTCTTT. Protein: CASSLGDAFF.

This clonotype was picked up a small number of times. V and J are TRBV6-6 and TRBJ2-2, with TRBD2 matching over 11 bases. Germline CDR1 MNHNY, CDR2 SVGAGI (reference sequence). This CDR3 has 16 residues. V lost 2 bases and J lost 10; bases outside the gene matches: 9. As DNA, the CDR3 is TGTGCCAGCAGTTACCCCGGGACTAGCGGTTTGTTGGAGCTGTTTTTT. Translating it yields CASSYPGTSGLLELFF.

The sample holds a few counts of this clonotype. The chain links TRBV5-4 to TRBJ1-1, with 11 bases that match TRBD1. CDR1 and CDR2 (germline): SGHNT, YYREEE (reference sequence). This CDR3 spans 14 amino acids. With 4 bases clipped from V and 7 bases from J, the junction kept 6 bases outside the gene matches. CDR3 loop: CASSRDRGSGEAFF. Written as DNA, the CDR3 is TGTGCCAGCAGCCGGGACAGGGGGTCCGGTGAAGCTTTCTTT.

This clonotype was seen ten or more times. J is TRBJ2-1 and V is TRBV27; TRBD2 might be the D (5 bases). The CDR3 is 14 residues long. Germline V gives CDR1 MNHEY, CDR2 SMNVEV (reference sequence). V lost 6 bases and J 8 bases, leaving 17 bases between the germline ends. CDR3 region: CASSLAGSNHEQFF. The CDR3, as DNA: TGTGCCAGCAGCCTTGCGGGCTCGAACCATGAGCAGTTCTTC.

The V gene is TRBV9, the J gene TRBJ2-5, with D possibly TRBD2 on 6 matching bases. The length of the CDR3 is 16 residues. Trimming removed 4 bases at V and 0 bases at J, with 16 bases between. Per the germline V gene, CDR1 is SGDLS and CDR2 is YYNGEE. DNA of the CDR3: TGTGCCAGCAGCCTTTCTATGGGGGGAAACCAAGAGACCCAGTACTTC. Encoded protein: CASSLSMGGNQETQYF.

CDR3: CASGAGSGANVLTF. CDR3 DNA sequence: TGTGCCAGCGGGGCAGGGTCTGGGGCCAACGTCCTGACTTTC. The chain links TRBV2 to TRBJ2-6; possible D gene TRBD1, 5 bases. The CDR3 covers 14 residues. V lost 8 bases, J lost 1 base, and 9 bases lay in between. The germline CDR1 and CDR2 sequences are SNHLY and FYNNEI.

The chain couples TRBV20-1 to TRBJ2-1; 10 bases are a match to TRBD2. J lost 0 bases, V lost 1 base, and 9 bases had no gene match. The germline CDR1 and CDR2 sequences are DFQATT and SNEGSKA (reference sequence). The CDR3 contains 18 residues. The CDR3 reads CSARGLASGGNSYNEQFF. Here the CDR3 DNA reads TGCAGTGCTAGAGGTTTGGCTAGCGGGGGAAACTCCTACAATGAGCAGTTCTTC.

This rearrangement joins TRBV7-2 to TRBJ2-5, with 8 bases identical to TRBD1. Germline V gene lookup returns CDR1 SGHTA and CDR2 FQGNSA. The CDR3 loop spans 15 amino acids. V was clipped by 1 base and J by 4 bases; unmatched bases: 5. The CDR3 sequence: CASSLGTGGGETQYF. The CDR3 DNA sequence: TGTGCCAGCAGCTTAGGAACAGGGGGAGGAGAGACCCAGTACTTC.

This clonotype was counted between two and nine times. V and J are TRBV9 and TRBJ2-7; D is possibly TRBD1 (5 bases). V lost 6 bases and J lost 0, with 13 bases in between. There are 14 residues in the CDR3. Germline V gene sequence: CDR1 SGDLS, CDR2 YYNGEE. This chain's CDR3 is CASTTRVRSYEQYV. CDR3 nucleotides: TGTGCCAGCACCACCAGGGTCCGCTCCTACGAGCAGTACGTC.

The V and J genes are TRBV25-1 and TRBJ1-6, with a possible D match to TRBD1 (5 bases). Germline values: CDR1 MGHDK, CDR2 SYGVNS. This CDR3 comprises 16 residues. Trimming took 1 base from V and 7 from J, leaving 14 bases between them. The CDR3, as DNA: TGTGCCAGCAGTGAATGGGGGAGGAGAGAGAATTCACCCCTCCACTTT. Its protein product is CASSEWGRRENSPLHF. The variable domain in full, completed from reference TRBV25-1 and TRBJ1-6, reads EADIYQTPRYLVIGTGKKITLECSQTMGHDKMYWYQQDPGMELHLIHYSYGVNSTEKGDLSSESTVSRIRTEHFPLTLESARPSHTSQYLCASSEWGRRENSPLHFGNGTRLTVT.

The chain couples TRBV5-1 to TRBJ2-2, with D possibly TRBD1 on 6 matching bases. Trimming took 5 bases from V and 0 from J, leaving 11 bases between them. Germline V CDR1 and CDR2: SGHRS, YFSETQ. This CDR3 has 15 amino acids. The CDR3 DNA reads TGCGCCAGCAGGTACAGGACAGCGAACACCGGGGAGCTGTTTTTT. It is translated as CASRYRTANTGELFF.

This clonotype has a handful of counts. This chain uses TRBV7-2 with TRBJ1-2; TRBD1 aligns across 9 bases. The germline CDR1 and CDR2 sequences are SGHTA and FQGNSA. V lost 5 bases and J lost 6; bases outside the gene matches: 4. The CDR3 runs to 13 residues. The CDR3 protein is CASSPDRGNGYTF. CDR3 nucleotide sequence: TGTGCCAGCAGCCCAGACAGGGGGAATGGCTACACCTTC.